The T cell receptor beta chain described here comes from a study of kidney transplant recipient with SARS-CoV-2 infection. Turning to this clonotype: Possible read error: a much larger clone is one base away.

Via MiXCR, TCRdb re-called the reads, giving one row per CDR3 protein. The sample includes 250,000 or so distinct CDR3 sequences, under 35% seen only once; the top ten take under 7.5%. The source of this sequence is a male patient aged 25-45 years who had COVID-19 and was a kidney transplant recipient. The graft donor may have contributed some T cells. The material was a blood sample, obtained at baseline and on roughly day 110 from a kidney transplant recipient.

CDR3 amino acids: CASSAAITSRKTYGYTF. The CDR3 coding sequence is TGTGCCAGCAGCGCAGCGATAACAAGCAGAAAGACCTATGGCTACACCTTC. The chain uses TRBV11-2 and TRBJ1-2; no definite D call. The CDR3 runs to 17 residues. The germline V gene has CDR1 SGHAT and CDR2 FQNNGV. Trimming stripped 5 bases from V and 4 bases from J, with 23 bases between.